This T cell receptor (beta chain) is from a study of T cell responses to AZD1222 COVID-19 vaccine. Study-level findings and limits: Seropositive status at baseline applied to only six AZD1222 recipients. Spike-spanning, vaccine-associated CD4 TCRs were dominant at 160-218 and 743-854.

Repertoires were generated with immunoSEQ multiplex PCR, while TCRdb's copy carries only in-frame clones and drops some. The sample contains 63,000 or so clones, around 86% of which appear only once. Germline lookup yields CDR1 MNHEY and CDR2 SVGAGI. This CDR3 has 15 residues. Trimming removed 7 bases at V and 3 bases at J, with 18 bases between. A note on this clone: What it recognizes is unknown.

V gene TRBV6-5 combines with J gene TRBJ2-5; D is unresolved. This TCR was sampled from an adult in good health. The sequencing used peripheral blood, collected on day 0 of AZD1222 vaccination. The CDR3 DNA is TGTGCCAGCACCGACCGTGGACGTCTGAAAGAGACCCAGTACTTC. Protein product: CASTDRGRLKETQYF.